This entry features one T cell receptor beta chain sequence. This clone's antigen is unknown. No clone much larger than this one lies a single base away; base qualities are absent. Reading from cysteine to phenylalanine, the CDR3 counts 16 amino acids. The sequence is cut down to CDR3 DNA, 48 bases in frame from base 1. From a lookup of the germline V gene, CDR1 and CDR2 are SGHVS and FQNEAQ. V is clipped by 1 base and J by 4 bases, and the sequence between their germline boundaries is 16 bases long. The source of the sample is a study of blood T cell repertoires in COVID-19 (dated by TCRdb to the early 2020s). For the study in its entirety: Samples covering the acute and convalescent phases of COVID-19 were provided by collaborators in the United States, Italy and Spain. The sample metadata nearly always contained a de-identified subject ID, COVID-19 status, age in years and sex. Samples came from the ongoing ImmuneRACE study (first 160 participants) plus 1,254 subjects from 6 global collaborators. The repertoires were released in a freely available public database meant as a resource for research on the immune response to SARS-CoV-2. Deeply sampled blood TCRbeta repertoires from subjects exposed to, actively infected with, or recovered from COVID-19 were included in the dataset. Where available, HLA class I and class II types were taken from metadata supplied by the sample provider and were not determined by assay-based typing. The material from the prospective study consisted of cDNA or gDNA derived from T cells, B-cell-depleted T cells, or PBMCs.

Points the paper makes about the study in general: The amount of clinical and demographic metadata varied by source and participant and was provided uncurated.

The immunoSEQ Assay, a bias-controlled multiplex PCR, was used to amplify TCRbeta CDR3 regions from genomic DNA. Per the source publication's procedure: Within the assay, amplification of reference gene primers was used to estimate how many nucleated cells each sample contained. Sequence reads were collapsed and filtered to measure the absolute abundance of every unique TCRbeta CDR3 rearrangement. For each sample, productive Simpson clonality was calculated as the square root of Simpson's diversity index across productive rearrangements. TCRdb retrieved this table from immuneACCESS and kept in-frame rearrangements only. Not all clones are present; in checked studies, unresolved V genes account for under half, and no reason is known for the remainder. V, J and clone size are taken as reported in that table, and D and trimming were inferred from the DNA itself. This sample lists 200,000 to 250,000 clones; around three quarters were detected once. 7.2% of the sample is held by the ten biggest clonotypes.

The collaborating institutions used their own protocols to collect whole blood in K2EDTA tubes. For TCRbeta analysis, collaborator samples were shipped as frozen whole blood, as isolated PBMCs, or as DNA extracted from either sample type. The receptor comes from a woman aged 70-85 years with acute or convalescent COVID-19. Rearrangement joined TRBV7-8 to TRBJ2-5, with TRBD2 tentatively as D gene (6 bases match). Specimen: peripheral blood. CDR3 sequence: CASSLEGGAVGETQYF. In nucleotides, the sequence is TGTGCCAGCAGCTTAGAAGGAGGGGCCGTGGGAGAGACCCAGTACTTC.